The 24 T cell receptor beta chains below all came from one sample that was sequenced in a study of blood T cell repertoires in COVID-19. Measured with immunoSEQ multiplex PCR; TCRdb has only the in-frame clones, and not every one. The sample lists about 160,000 clones, roughly 93% occurring once. The sequencing input was peripheral blood. The source of these receptors is a man aged 18 to 35 with acute or convalescent COVID-19.

This clone turned up a few times. Additional DNA sequences in this sample encode the identical CDR3. DNA for the CDR3: TGTGCCAGCAGCCCCCTGGGGGGACAGGGTAATCAGCCCCAGCATTTT. Its translation is CASSPLGGQGNQPQHF. The chain has TRBV7-9 and TRBJ1-5; 9 positions agree with TRBD1. The CDR3 runs to 16 residues. V trimming: 5 bases; J trimming: 4 bases; junction bases outside the gene matches: 9. CDR1 and CDR2 (germline): SEHNR, FQNEAQ (reference sequence).

V is TRBV30 and J is TRBJ1-1; unclear D gene. The CDR3 is made up of 13 amino acids. The V gene lost 2 bases and the J gene lost 3 bases, with 10 bases spanning the gap. The germline gives CDR1 GTSNPN, CDR2 SVGIG (reference sequence). The CDR3 DNA sequence: TGTGCCTGGAGTCTCCTGAGAGACACTGAAGCTTTCTTT. It is translated as CAWSLLRDTEAFF.

This rearrangement joins TRBV19 to TRBJ1-1, with a tentative D call TRBD1 (5 bases). The CDR3 loop spans 14 amino acids. The V gene's germline CDR1 is LNHDA and CDR2 SQIVND (reference sequence). The V gene lost 5 bases and the J gene lost 10 bases, with 20 bases spanning the gap. CDR3 sequence reads: CASSYRDAGGGAFF. The CDR3 DNA is TGTGCCAGTAGTTACCGGGACGCCGGGGGGGGAGCTTTCTTT. The full variable domain, rest sourced from reference TRBV19 and TRBJ1-1, is DGGITQSPKYLFRKEGQNVTLSCEQNLNHDAMYWYRQDPGQGLRLIYYSQIVNDFQKGDIAEGYSVSREKKESFPLTVTSAQKNPTAFYLCASSYRDAGGGAFFGQGTRLTVV.

The sample holds one count of this clone. The chain uses TRBV24-1 and TRBJ1-2; D possibly corresponds to TRBD1 (6 bases). V was trimmed by 3 bases and J by 6 bases, leaving 10 bases between them. This CDR3 has 13 residues. Germline V CDR1 and CDR2: KGHDR, SFDVKD. In nucleotides, the CDR3 is TGTGCCACCAGTGATGAGGGGGTTGATGGCTACACCTTC. This encodes CATSDEGVDGYTF.

In this sample, this clone turned up once. This rearrangement joins TRBV5-1 to TRBJ2-4; TRBD2 matches 10 bases. V was pared by 4 bases and J by 9 bases, with 13 bases of the junction left unmatched. The germline CDR1 and CDR2 sequences are SGHRS and YFSETQ. This CDR3 spans 16 amino acids. CDR3 in DNA: TGCGCCAGCAGCCAAGGGATAGCGGGAGGCGGGGGCATTCAGTACTTC. Amino acids: CASSQGIAGGGGIQYF.

The V call is TRBV6-1, the J call TRBJ1-2; D uncertain. CDR1 MNHNS and CDR2 SASEGT come from the germline V gene. There are 14 residues in the CDR3. The V end was cut by 0 bases, the J end by 4 bases, with 9 bases between. DNA for the CDR3: TGTGCCAGCAGTGAAGCGACGGGGAGCTATGGCTACACCTTC. Its protein product is CASSEATGSYGYTF.

The chain uses TRBV27 and TRBJ2-2; D may be TRBD1 (7 bases). The CDR3 is 15 residues long. The V end lost 3 bases, the J end lost 6 bases, and 14 bases lay between the germline ends. CDR1 is MNHEY and CDR2 is SMNVEV in the germline V gene (reference sequence). The CDR3 sequence: CASSLRRGRAGELFF. CDR3 bases: TGTGCCAGCAGTTTGAGGAGGGGGCGGGCCGGGGAGCTGTTTTTT.

This chain's CDR3 is CASSQGTGYSYEQYF. CDR3 bases: TGCGCCAGCAGCCAAGGGACAGGGTATTCCTACGAGCAGTACTTC. The V and J genes are TRBV4-1 and TRBJ2-7; 8 nucleotides agree with TRBD1. V shed 1 base and J 1 base; nucleotides not matched to a gene: 3. This CDR3 has 15 amino acids. Germline values: CDR1 MGHRA, CDR2 YSYEKL.

The chain carries TRBV6-4 and TRBJ1-1; no firm D call. The V end lost 4 bases, the J end lost 3 bases, and 18 bases lay between the germline ends. The CDR3 is 16 residues long. Germline V CDR1 and CDR2: MRHNA, SNTAGT. As DNA, the CDR3 is TGTGCCAGCAGTGCCCGAGTCATGAGCGGGTACACTGAAGCTTTCTTT. Encoded protein: CASSARVMSGYTEAFF.

The chain uses TRBV18 and TRBJ1-4; unclear D gene. Germline values: CDR1 KGHSH, CDR2 LQKENI. V was clipped by 2 bases and J by 2 bases, with 6 bases between them. This CDR3 has 14 amino acids. CDR3 sequence (DNA): TGTGCCAGCTCACCAGTACAGACTAATGAAAAACTGTTTTTT. This encodes CASSPVQTNEKLFF.

The chain uses TRBV3-1 (or the pseudogene TRBV3-2) and TRBJ1-4; 10 nucleotides line up with TRBD1. Germline V CDR1 and CDR2: LGHDT, YNNKEL (reference sequence). The ends lost 1 base at V and 7 bases at J; junction bases unmatched: 3. The CDR3 length is 15 residues. CDR3 residues: CASSQGDRGREKLFF. CDR3 coding DNA: TGTGCCAGCAGCCAAGGAGACAGGGGGCGTGAAAAACTGTTTTTT.

This chain links TRBV6-6 with TRBJ1-1; a weak D match, TRBD1 (6 bases). This CDR3 is 11 amino acids long. The germline V and J ends were trimmed by 11 bases and 11 bases, with 18 bases remaining between them. The germline CDR1 and CDR2 sequences are MNHNY and SVGAGI (reference sequence). The CDR3 DNA follows: TGTGCCGGGGAGGGAGGGGGAAGGGCTTTCTTT. Residues: CAGEGGGRAFF.

This clone turned up a few times. This sequence joins TRBV2 and TRBJ1-2, with D maybe TRBD1 (5 bases). Germline V lookup: CDR1 SNHLY, CDR2 FYNNEI. This CDR3 has 13 amino acids. Deletions cut 8 bases from V and 8 bases from J, with 18 bases between. The CDR3 region has the DNA TGTGCCAGCTCCTTGGGGGACTTAGGGGGCTACACCTTC. Protein sequence: CASSLGDLGGYTF.

The rearrangement links TRBV27 to TRBJ1-2; TRBD1 might be the D (5 bases). Germline CDR1 is MNHEY and CDR2 is SMNVEV (reference sequence). The ends were cut back, 5 bases at V and 2 bases at J, with 12 bases in the middle. This CDR3 region has 14 residues. The CDR3 DNA reads TGTGCCAGCAGTGCCCACGGGGGGAACTATGGCTACACCTTC. Translating gives CASSAHGGNYGYTF.

V gene TRBV7-7 combines with J gene TRBJ2-2, with 9 bases identical to TRBD1. J was trimmed by 4 bases and V by 1 base; bases with no gene match: 1. Germline V gene lookup returns CDR1 SSHAT and CDR2 FNYEAQ (reference sequence). This CDR3 comprises 15 residues. The CDR3 loop reads CASSLGTGATGELFF. The CDR3 region has the DNA TGTGCCAGCAGCTTAGGGACAGGGGCCACCGGGGAGCTGTTTTTT.

CDR3 residues: CAPDKSYEQYF. CDR3 DNA: TGTGCCCCAGACAAGTCCTACGAGCAGTACTTC. The V gene is TRBV21-1, the J gene TRBJ2-7; the D call TRBD1 from the table was never checked on the DNA. TRBV21-1 is shown as a pseudogene. CDR3 size: 11 residues.

The rearrangement joins TRBV7-8 to TRBJ1-5, with TRBD1 matching 8 bases. CDR1 is SGHVS, CDR2 FQNEAQ, per germline. This CDR3 has 15 amino acids. With V trimmed by 5 bases and J by 4 bases, 7 bases remained unmatched. The CDR3 region is CASSPQQGANQPQHF. In DNA, the CDR3 is TGTGCCAGCAGCCCCCAGCAGGGGGCGAATCAGCCCCAGCATTTT.

V and J are TRBV7-2 and TRBJ1-4; TRBD1 matches at 10 bases. The CDR3 totals 15 residues. Germline V CDR1 and CDR2: SGHTA, FQGNSA. V dropped 5 bases and J dropped 6; count of bases not matched to a gene: 6. The CDR3 sequence is CASSPWTGGDEKLFF. Written as DNA, the CDR3 is TGTGCCAGCAGCCCTTGGACAGGGGGTGATGAAAAACTGTTTTTT. Supplemented by reference TRBV7-2 and TRBJ1-4, the full variable domain reads GAGVSQSPSNKVTEKGKDVELRCDPISGHTALYWYRQSLGQGLEFLIYFQGNSAPDKSGLPSDRFSAERTGGSVSTLTIQRTQQEDSAVYLCASSPWTGGDEKLFFGSGTQLSVL.

The rearrangement joins TRBV6-6 to TRBJ1-3, with 9 bases fitting TRBD1. The CDR3 has 17 amino acids. J gave up 5 bases and V 5 bases, and 13 bases lay outside the gene matches. Germline assignment: CDR1 MNHNY and CDR2 SVGAGI (reference sequence). CDR3 amino acids: CASSPTQGAIYRNTIYF. In nucleotides, the CDR3 is TGTGCCAGCAGTCCTACACAGGGGGCGATTTATAGAAACACCATATATTTT.

This clone came up once. The V call is TRBV5-4, the J call TRBJ1-2; D is ambiguous. Trimming took off 0 bases at V and 8 bases at J, with 20 bases between the two ends. This CDR3 is built from 16 residues. CDR1 and CDR2 from the germline V gene are SGHNT and YYREEE (reference sequence). The chain's CDR3 is CASSLAFAAARGGYTF. The CDR3 region has the DNA TGTGCCAGCAGCTTGGCTTTCGCGGCAGCCAGAGGCGGCTACACCTTC.

This rearrangement joins TRBV27 to TRBJ1-6; tentatively, D is TRBD1 (5 bases). This CDR3 contains 19 residues. In germline, CDR1 is MNHEY, CDR2 SMNVEV (reference sequence). Deletions cut 5 bases from V and 0 bases from J, with 20 bases between. The CDR3 DNA is TGTGCCAGCAGTCCGCCGCCGACAGTTGCCAGCTCCTATAATTCACCCCTCCACTTT. This codes for CASSPPPTVASSYNSPLHF.

This clone occurred once. The chain carries TRBV5-6 and TRBJ1-5; D possibly corresponds to TRBD1 (5 bases). Trimming removed 1 base from V and 1 base from J, with 6 bases in between. CDR3 length equals 14 residues. CDR1 and CDR2 from the germline V gene are SGHDT and YYEEEE. CDR3 sequence reads: CASSLWGSNQPQHF. The CDR3 DNA sequence: TGTGCCAGCAGCTTGTGGGGCAGCAATCAGCCCCAGCATTTT.

The chain employs TRBV24-1 and TRBJ2-5; D is unresolved. Looked up from germline, CDR1 is KGHDR and CDR2 is SFDVKD. The V end lost 4 bases, the J end lost 2 bases, and 7 bases lay between the germline ends. The CDR3 has 13 residues. The CDR3 loop reads CATSEVSQETQYF. The DNA of the CDR3 is TGTGCCACCAGTGAAGTCAGTCAAGAGACCCAGTACTTC.

The rearrangement uses TRBV9 and TRBJ2-3, with 7 bases matching TRBD1. J gave up 0 bases and V 1 base, and 5 bases lay outside the gene matches. This CDR3 contains 16 residues. The germline gives CDR1 SGDLS, CDR2 YYNGEE. CDR3 residues: CASSVRGQTSTDTQYF. DNA for the CDR3: TGTGCCAGCAGCGTAAGGGGACAGACAAGCACAGATACGCAGTATTTT.